This is a list of T cell receptor beta chains from one sample in a study of Ad26.COV2.S vaccination and SARS-CoV-2 variants. Profiling relied on immunoSEQ multiplex PCR, and the TCRdb table lists in-frame clones only, not all of them. The repertoire includes some 300,000 clones, 85% of them detected once, and 2% to 2.5% sits in the top ten. Sequenced here: peripheral blood, sampled in a trial of Ad26.COV2.S vaccine versus placebo. These receptor sequences come from a person between 18 and 60 years old who received the Ad26.COV2.S COVID-19 vaccine or a placebo. The CDR3 runs from the conserved cysteine through the conserved F or W. Each record gives: V gene, D gene, clone size, J gene, CDR3 protein, CDR3 DNA. The D gene is left open where the match is weak. A clone size is listed for some rows: how often the clone was seen (once, few, many), or a class if it is expanded.

>TRBV5-4|.|.|TRBJ2-7
CASSSRTENEQYF
TGTGCCAGCAGCTCGAGGACAGAAAACGAGCAGTACTTC
>TRBV10-2|TRBD2|.|TRBJ2-5
CASRTSGGQETQYF
TGCGCCAGTCGGACTAGCGGGGGGCAAGAGACCCAGTACTTC
>TRBV6-1|.|.|TRBJ2-6
CASSDHGSAGANVLTF
TGTGCCAGCAGTGATCATGGGTCGGCGGGGGCCAACGTCCTGACTTTC
>TRBV7-8|TRBD2|.|TRBJ2-1
CASSSTLAGVYNEQFF
TGTGCCAGCAGCTCGACGCTAGCGGGGGTGTACAATGAGCAGTTCTTC
>TRBV10-3|.|once|TRBJ2-6
CAISELRVVLFSGANVLTF
TGTGCCATCAGTGAGCTACGGGTGGTACTTTTCTCTGGGGCCAACGTCCTGACTTTC
>TRBV5-1|.|.|TRBJ2-3
CASSSEADTQYF
TGCGCCAGCAGCTCCGAAGCAGATACGCAGTATTTT
>TRBV27|TRBD2|.|TRBJ2-7
CASSPGGGAFYEQYF
TGTGCCAGCAGTCCTGGCGGGGGGGCCTTCTACGAGCAGTACTTC
>TRBV6-5|.|.|TRBJ1-4
CASSFQGGKLFF
TGTGCCAGCAGTTTTCAAGGGGGAAAACTGTTTTTT
>TRBV9|.|.|TRBJ2-3
CASSVGVGPSTDTQYF
TGTGCCAGCAGCGTAGGGGTAGGTCCCTCCACAGATACGCAGTATTTT
>TRBV6-5|.|.|TRBJ1-1
CATEGPGGPEAFF
TGTGCCACCGAGGGCCCTGGAGGACCTGAAGCTTTCTTT
>TRBV7-3|TRBD1|.|TRBJ1-3
CASSPGTGTGNTIYF
TGTGCCAGCAGCCCCGGGACAGGGACTGGAAACACCATATATTTT
>TRBV2|.|.|TRBJ2-2
CASSAQGLSGELFF
TGTGCCAGCAGTGCGCAGGGTTTGAGCGGGGAGCTGTTTTTT
>TRBV5-1|.|.|TRBJ2-5
CASSLNGQQETQYF
TGCGCCAGCAGCTTGAACGGGCAGCAAGAGACCCAGTACTTC
>TRBV3-1/TRBV3-2|.|.|TRBJ1-2
CASSQARGANYGYTF
TGTGCCAGCAGCCAAGCACGGGGGGCTAACTATGGCTACACCTTC
>TRBV5-1|TRBD1|.|TRBJ2-3
CASSVQGAGTDTQYF
TGCGCCAGCAGCGTCCAGGGGGCAGGCACAGATACGCAGTATTTT
>TRBV29-1|.|.|TRBJ1-1
CSGLARAGTEAFF
TGCAGCGGTTTGGCCAGGGCAGGAACTGAAGCTTTCTTT
>TRBV15|.|.|TRBJ2-3
CATSAWEVRQGDTQYF
TGTGCCACCAGCGCGTGGGAGGTTAGGCAGGGAGATACGCAGTATTTT
>TRBV5-6|.|.|TRBJ2-1
CASSSPRTDYNEQFF
TGTGCCAGCAGCTCCCCGAGGACAGATTACAATGAGCAGTTCTTC
>TRBV6-1|.|once|TRBJ1-5
CASSERGTPYSNQPQHF
TGTGCCAGCAGTGAAAGGGGGACACCTTACAGCAATCAGCCCCAGCATTTT
>TRBV5-1|TRBD1|.|TRBJ1-2
CASSLDRVGYTF
TGCGCCAGCAGCCTCGACAGGGTCGGCTACACCTTC
>TRBV5-1|.|.|TRBJ2-3
CASSLGHGTDTQYF
TGCGCCAGCAGCTTAGGCCACGGCACAGATACGCAGTATTTT
>TRBV4-1|TRBD2|once|TRBJ2-5
CASSPTSGAQETQYF
TGCGCCAGCAGCCCGACTAGCGGGGCCCAAGAGACCCAGTACTTC
>TRBV5-1|TRBD2|once|TRBJ2-5
CASSRDGGTKETQYF
TGCGCCAGCAGTCGAGACGGGGGGACTAAAGAGACCCAGTACTTC
>TRBV4-1|.|.|TRBJ2-7
CASSHAHTLGPEQYF
TGCGCCAGCAGCCACGCGCACACCTTAGGCCCGGAGCAGTACTTC
>TRBV5-4|.|.|TRBJ1-1
CASSPGSTEAFF
TGTGCCAGCAGCCCCGGTAGCACTGAAGCTTTCTTT
>TRBV9|.|.|TRBJ1-4
CASSPQTGGNEKLFF
TGTGCCAGCAGCCCACAGACAGGTGGGAATGAAAAACTGTTTTTT
>TRBV6-4|.|.|TRBJ1-2
CASRDPTNYGYTF
TGTGCCAGCCGAGACCCGACTAACTATGGCTACACCTTC
>TRBV28|TRBD1|.|TRBJ1-1
CASSLPGQVNTEAFF
TGTGCCAGCAGTTTACCCGGACAGGTGAACACTGAAGCTTTCTTT
>TRBV28|.|once|TRBJ2-1
CASTAGPWGAGNEQFF
TGTGCCAGCACGGCAGGTCCCTGGGGGGCAGGTAATGAGCAGTTCTTC
>TRBV2|TRBD1|once|TRBJ1-4
CASSEDRTGPEKLFF
TGTGCCAGCAGTGAAGATCGGACAGGGCCCGAAAAACTGTTTTTT
>TRBV10-3|.|.|TRBJ2-7
CAISSGQTSSYEQYF
TGTGCCATCAGTTCGGGACAAACGAGCTCCTACGAGCAGTACTTC
>TRBV6-5|.|.|TRBJ1-1
CSASRSGENTEAFF
TGTTCCGCCTCAAGATCAGGGGAGAACACTGAAGCTTTCTTT
>TRBV29-1|TRBD1|.|TRBJ2-7
CSVTGELTEQYF
TGCAGCGTGACAGGGGAGCTCACCGAGCAGTACTTC
>TRBV7-2|.|.|TRBJ1-3
CASSLVIEPSGNTIYF
TGTGCCAGCAGCTTAGTTATAGAGCCCTCTGGAAACACCATATATTTT
>TRBV2|.|medium-sized|TRBJ2-5
CASSQGRKGQETQYF
TGTGCCAGCAGCCAAGGGCGGAAGGGGCAAGAGACCCAGTACTTC
>TRBV5-4|TRBD1|.|TRBJ1-2
CASSSTGEKGYTF
TGTGCCAGCAGTAGCACAGGGGAGAAAGGCTACACCTTC
>TRBV15|TRBD1|.|TRBJ1-2
CATSRGRGQGLYGYTF
TGTGCCACCAGCAGAGGAAGAGGACAGGGGCTCTATGGCTACACCTTC
>TRBV7-8|TRBD1|.|TRBJ1-2
CASSLEVWTGKDGYTF
TGTGCCAGCAGCTTAGAGGTCTGGACAGGGAAGGATGGCTACACCTTC
>TRBV4-1|.|.|TRBJ2-2
CASGGNTGELFF
TGCGCCAGCGGCGGCAACACCGGGGAGCTGTTTTTT
>TRBV12-3/TRBV12-4|.|.|TRBJ2-7
CASSRLALYEQYF
TGTGCCAGCAGTCGACTTGCCCTCTACGAGCAGTACTTC
>TRBV7-9|.|.|TRBJ2-3
CASSLVSQNTQYF
TGTGCCAGCAGCTTAGTGTCTCAGAATACGCAGTATTTT
>TRBV11-3|TRBD2|once|TRBJ2-7
CASSAGGSEQYF
TGTGCCAGCAGCGCCGGGGGGTCCGAGCAGTACTTC
>TRBV11-3|.|.|TRBJ2-7
CASSDSAGTHLAYEQYF
TGTGCCAGCAGCGACTCAGCCGGGACTCACTTGGCCTACGAGCAGTACTTC
>TRBV30|.|.|TRBJ1-6
CAWSGSHNSPLHF
TGTGCCTGGTCAGGGTCCCATAATTCACCCCTCCACTTT
>TRBV6-2/TRBV6-3|.|.|TRBJ2-1
CASSYSYPPTGTNEQFF
TGTGCCAGCAGTTACTCGTATCCTCCAACAGGCACCAATGAGCAGTTCTTC
>TRBV18|TRBD1|.|TRBJ2-2
CASSRQGASNTGELFF
TGTGCCAGCTCGCGACAGGGGGCCTCGAACACCGGGGAGCTGTTTTTT
>TRBV11-2|.|.|TRBJ1-2
CASSLQTGYYGYTF
TGTGCCAGCAGCTTACAGACCGGCTACTATGGCTACACCTTC
>TRBV19|TRBD1|.|TRBJ2-5
CASHGTGAETQYF
TGTGCCAGCCACGGGACAGGGGCAGAGACCCAGTACTTC
>TRBV2|.|.|TRBJ1-2
CASSVVRADGYTF
TGTGCCAGCAGTGTTGTCAGGGCTGATGGCTACACCTTC
>TRBV5-1|.|.|TRBJ2-6
CASNRGDRPSGANVLTF
TGCGCCAGCAACCGGGGGGACAGACCCTCTGGGGCCAACGTCCTGACTTTC
>TRBV9|.|.|TRBJ2-5
CASSVEDYRETQYF
TGTGCCAGCAGCGTAGAAGACTATCGGGAGACCCAGTACTTC